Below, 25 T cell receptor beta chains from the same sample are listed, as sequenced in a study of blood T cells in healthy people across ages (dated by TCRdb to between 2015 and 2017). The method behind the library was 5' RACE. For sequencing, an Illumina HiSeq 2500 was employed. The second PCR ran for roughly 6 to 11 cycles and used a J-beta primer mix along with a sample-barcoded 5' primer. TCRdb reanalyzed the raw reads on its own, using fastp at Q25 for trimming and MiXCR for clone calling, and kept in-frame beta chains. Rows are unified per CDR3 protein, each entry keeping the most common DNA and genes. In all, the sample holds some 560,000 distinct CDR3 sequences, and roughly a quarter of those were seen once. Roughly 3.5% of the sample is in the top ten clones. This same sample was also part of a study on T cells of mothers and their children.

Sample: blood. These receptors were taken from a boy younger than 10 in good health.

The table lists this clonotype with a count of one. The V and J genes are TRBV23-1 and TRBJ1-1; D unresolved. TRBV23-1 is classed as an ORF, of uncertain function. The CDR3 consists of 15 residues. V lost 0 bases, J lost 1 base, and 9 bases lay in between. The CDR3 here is CASSQSPMGNTEAFF. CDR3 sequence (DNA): TGCGCCAGCAGTCAATCCCCTATGGGGAACACTGAAGCTTTCTTT.

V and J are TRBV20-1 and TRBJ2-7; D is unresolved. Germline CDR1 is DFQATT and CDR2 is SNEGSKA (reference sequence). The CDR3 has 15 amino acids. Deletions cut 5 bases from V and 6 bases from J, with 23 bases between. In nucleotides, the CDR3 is TGCAGTGCTTCATCTTACAATGTGGAGTCGGGCGAGCAGTACTTC. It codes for CSASSYNVESGEQYF.

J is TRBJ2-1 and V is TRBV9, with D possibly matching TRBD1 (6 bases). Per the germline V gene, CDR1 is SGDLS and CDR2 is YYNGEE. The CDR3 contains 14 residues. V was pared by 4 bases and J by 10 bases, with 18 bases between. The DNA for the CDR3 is TGTGCCAGCAGCCCTCGGACAGACCTCAGGGAGCAGTTCTTC. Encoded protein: CASSPRTDLREQFF.

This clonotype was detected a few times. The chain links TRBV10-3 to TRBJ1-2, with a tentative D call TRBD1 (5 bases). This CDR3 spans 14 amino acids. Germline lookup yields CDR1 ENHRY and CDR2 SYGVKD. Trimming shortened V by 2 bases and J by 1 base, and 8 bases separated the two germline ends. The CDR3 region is CAISEIQVNYGYTF. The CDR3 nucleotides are TGTGCCATCAGTGAGATACAGGTTAACTATGGCTACACCTTC.

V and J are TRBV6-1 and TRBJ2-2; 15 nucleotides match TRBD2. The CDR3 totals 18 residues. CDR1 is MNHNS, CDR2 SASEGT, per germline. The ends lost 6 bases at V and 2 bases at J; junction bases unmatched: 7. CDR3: CASSLGLAGGYNTGELFF. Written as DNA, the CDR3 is TGTGCCAGCAGCCTCGGACTAGCGGGAGGGTATAACACCGGGGAGCTGTTTTTT.

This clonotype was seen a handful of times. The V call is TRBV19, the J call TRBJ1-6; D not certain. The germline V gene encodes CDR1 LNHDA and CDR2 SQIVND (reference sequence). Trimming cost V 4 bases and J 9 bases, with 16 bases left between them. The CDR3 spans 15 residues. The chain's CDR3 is CASSRSGREISPLHF. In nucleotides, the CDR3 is TGTGCCAGTAGTAGAAGTGGACGGGAGATTTCACCCCTCCACTTT.

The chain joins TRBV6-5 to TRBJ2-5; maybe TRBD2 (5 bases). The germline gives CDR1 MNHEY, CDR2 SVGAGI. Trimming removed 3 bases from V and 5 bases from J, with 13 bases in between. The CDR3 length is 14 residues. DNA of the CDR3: TGTGCCAGCAGTTATAGCGATTCCCGGGAGACCCAGTACTTC. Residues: CASSYSDSRETQYF.

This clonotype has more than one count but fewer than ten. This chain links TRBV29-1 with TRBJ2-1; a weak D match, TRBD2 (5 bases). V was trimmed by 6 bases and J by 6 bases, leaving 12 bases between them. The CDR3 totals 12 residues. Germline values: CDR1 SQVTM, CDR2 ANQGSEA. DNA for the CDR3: TGCAGCGTCTGGACTTCTCGCAATGAGCAGTTCTTC. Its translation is CSVWTSRNEQFF.

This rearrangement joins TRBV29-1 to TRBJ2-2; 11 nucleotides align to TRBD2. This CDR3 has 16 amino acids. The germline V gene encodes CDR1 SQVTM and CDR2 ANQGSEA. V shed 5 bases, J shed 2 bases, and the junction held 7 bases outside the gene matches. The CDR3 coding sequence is TGCAGCGTTACTAGCGGGAGATGGGCAAACACCGGGGAGCTGTTTTTT. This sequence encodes CSVTSGRWANTGELFF.

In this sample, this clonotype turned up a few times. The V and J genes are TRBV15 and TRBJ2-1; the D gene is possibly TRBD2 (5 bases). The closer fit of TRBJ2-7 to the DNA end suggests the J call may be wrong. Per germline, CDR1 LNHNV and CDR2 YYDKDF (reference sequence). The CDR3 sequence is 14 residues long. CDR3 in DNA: TGTGCCACCAGCCCGAACCCAGTCCGGGGCGAGCAGTACTTC. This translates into CATSPNPVRGEQYF.

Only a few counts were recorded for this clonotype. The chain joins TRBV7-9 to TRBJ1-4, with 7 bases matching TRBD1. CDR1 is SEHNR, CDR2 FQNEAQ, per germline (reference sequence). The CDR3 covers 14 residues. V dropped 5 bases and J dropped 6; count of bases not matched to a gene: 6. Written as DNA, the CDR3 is TGTGCCAGCAGCCCCGGACAGGACTATGAAAAACTGTTTTTT. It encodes CASSPGQDYEKLFF.

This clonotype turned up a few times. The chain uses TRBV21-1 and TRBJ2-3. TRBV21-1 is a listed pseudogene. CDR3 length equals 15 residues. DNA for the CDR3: TGTGCCAGCAGACCCCACCGGCCTGATAGCGATACGCAGTATTTT. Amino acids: CASRPHRPDSDTQYF.

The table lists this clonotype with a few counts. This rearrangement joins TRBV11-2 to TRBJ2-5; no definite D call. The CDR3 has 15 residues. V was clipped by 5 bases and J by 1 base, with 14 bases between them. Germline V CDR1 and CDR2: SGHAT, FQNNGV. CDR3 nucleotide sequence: TGTGCCAGCAGCCCCCTAGAAGGGTCCCAAGAGACCCAGTACTTC. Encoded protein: CASSPLEGSQETQYF.

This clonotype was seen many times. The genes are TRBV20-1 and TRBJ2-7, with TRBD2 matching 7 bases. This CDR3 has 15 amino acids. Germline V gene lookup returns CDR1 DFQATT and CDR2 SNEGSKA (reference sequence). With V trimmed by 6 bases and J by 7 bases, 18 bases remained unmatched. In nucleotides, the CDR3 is TGCAGTGCCACCGTACTCTCGGGGGGTGGCCTTGAGCAGTACTTC. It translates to CSATVLSGGGLEQYF.

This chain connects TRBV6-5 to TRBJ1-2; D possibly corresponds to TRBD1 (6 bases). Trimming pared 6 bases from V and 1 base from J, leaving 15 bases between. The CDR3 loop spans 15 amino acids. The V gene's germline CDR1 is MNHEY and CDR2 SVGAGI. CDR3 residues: CASSGRGQSNYGYTF. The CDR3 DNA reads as TGTGCCAGCAGCGGGCGCGGACAGAGTAACTATGGCTACACCTTC.

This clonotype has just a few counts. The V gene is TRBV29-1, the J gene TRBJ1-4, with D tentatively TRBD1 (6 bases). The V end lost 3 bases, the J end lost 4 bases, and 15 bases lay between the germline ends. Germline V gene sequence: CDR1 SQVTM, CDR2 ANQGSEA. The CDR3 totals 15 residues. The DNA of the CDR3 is TGCAGCGTTGAGCTGGACAGAGCCCTTAATGAAAAACTGTTTTTT. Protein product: CSVELDRALNEKLFF.

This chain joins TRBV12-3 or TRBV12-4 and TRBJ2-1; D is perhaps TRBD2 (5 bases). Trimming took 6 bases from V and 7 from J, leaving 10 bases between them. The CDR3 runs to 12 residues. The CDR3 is CASSRGQNEQFF. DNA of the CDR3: TGTGCCAGCAGCCGGGGTCAAAATGAGCAGTTCTTC.

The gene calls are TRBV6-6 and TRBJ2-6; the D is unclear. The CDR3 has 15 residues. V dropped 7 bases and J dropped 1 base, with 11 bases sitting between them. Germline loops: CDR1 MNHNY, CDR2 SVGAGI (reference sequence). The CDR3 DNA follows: TGTGCCAGCATCGCAGGTTTTTCTGGGGCCAACGTCCTGACTTTC. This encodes CASIAGFSGANVLTF.

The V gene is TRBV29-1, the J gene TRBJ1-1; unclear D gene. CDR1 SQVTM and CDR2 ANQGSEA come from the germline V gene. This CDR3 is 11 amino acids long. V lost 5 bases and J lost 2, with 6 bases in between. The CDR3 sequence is CSVSRNTEAFF. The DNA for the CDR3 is TGCAGCGTTTCGCGTAACACTGAAGCTTTCTTT.

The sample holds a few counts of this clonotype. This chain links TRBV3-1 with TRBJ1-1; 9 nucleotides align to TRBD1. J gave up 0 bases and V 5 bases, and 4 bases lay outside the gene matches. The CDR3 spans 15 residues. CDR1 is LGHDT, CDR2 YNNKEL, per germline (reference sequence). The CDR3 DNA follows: TGTGCCAGCAGCGCCAGGACAGGGGTGAACACTGAAGCTTTCTTT. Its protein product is CASSARTGVNTEAFF.

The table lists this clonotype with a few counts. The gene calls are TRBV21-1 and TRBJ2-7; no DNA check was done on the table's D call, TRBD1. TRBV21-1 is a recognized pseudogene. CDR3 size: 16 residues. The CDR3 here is CASSTPVMDTAYEQYF. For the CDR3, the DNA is TGTGCCAGCAGCACCCCTGTTATGGACACGGCCTACGAGCAGTACTTC.

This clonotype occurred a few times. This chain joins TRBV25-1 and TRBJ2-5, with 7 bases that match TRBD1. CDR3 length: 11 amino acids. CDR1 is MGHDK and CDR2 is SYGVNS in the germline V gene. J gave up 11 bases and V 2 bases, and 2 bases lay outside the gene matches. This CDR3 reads CASSEPGQQYF. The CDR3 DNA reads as TGTGCCAGCAGTGAACCGGGACAGCAGTACTTC. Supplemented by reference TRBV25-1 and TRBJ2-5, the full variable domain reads EADIYQTPRYLVIGTGKKITLECSQTMGHDKMYWYQQDPGMELHLIHYSYGVNSTEKGDLSSESTVSRIRTEHFPLTLESARPSHTSQYLCASSEPGQQYFGPGTRLLVL.

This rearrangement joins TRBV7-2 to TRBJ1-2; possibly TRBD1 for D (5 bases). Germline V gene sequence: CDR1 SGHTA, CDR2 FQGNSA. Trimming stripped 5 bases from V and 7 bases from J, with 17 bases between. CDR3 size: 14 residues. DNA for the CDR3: TGTGCCAGCAGCGACCAGGGCTTTGGGCTTGGCTACACCTTC. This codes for CASSDQGFGLGYTF.

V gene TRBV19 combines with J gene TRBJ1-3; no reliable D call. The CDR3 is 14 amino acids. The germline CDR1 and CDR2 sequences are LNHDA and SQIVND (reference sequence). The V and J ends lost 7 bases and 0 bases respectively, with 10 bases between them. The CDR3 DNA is TGTGCCAGTAAGCCAGGAACCTCTGGAAACACCATATATTTT. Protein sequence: CASKPGTSGNTIYF.

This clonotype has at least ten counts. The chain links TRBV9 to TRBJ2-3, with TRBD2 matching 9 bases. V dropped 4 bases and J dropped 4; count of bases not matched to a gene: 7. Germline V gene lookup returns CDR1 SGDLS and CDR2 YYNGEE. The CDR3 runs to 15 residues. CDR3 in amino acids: CASSLGSGGSDTQYF. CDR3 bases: TGTGCCAGCAGCCTGGGGAGCGGGGGGTCAGATACGCAGTATTTT.